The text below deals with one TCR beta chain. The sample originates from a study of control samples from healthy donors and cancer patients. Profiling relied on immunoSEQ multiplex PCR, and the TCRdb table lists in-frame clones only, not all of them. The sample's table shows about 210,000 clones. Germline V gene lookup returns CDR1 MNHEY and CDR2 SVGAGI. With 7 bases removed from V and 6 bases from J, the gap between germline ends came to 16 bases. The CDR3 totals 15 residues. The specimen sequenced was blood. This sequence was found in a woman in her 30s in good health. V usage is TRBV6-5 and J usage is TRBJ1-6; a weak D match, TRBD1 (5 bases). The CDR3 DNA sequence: TGTGCCAGCATAAACACGGGACGCGGTAATTCACCCCTCCACTTT. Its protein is CASINTGRGNSPLHF.